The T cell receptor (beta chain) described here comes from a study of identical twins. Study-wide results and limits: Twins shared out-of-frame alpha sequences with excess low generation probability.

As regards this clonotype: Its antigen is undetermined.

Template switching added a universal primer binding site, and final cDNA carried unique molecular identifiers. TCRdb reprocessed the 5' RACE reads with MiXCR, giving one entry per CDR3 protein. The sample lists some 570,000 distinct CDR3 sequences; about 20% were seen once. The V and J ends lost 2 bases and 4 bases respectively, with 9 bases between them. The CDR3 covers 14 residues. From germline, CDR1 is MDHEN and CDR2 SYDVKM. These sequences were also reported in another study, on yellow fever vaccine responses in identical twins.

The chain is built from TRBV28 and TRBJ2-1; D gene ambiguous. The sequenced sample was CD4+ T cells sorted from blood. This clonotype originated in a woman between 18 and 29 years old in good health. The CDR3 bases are TGTGCCAGCAGTTTAGAAGGTTTTTACAATGAGCAGTTCTTC. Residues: CASSLEGFYNEQFF.